These 8 T cell receptor beta chains share one sample of origin, sequenced in a study of early T cells in non-severe SARS-CoV-2 infection. TCRdb re-analysed the 5' RACE reads in MiXCR, keeping a single row per CDR3 protein. Of about 63,000 distinct CDR3 sequences in the sample, over 10% were seen once. Material: whole blood. These receptors all stem from an adult who was a healthcare worker with PCR-confirmed SARS-CoV-2 infection or an uninfected control (not recorded which).

Ten or more counts support this clonotype. The chain links TRBV7-9 to TRBJ1-5, with D possibly being TRBD1 (6 bases). Per germline, CDR1 SEHNR and CDR2 FQNEAQ (reference sequence). This CDR3 comprises 18 residues. Trimming removed 4 bases from V and 4 bases from J, with 23 bases in between. This CDR3 is CASSSESPGTRENQPQHF. The CDR3, as DNA: TGTGCCAGCAGCTCCGAAAGCCCCGGGACAAGGGAAAATCAGCCCCAGCATTTT.

This clonotype was observed at least ten times. This chain connects TRBV5-1 to TRBJ1-5; D unresolved. The CDR3 runs to 15 residues. Germline lookup yields CDR1 SGHRS and CDR2 YFSETQ. V was cut by 1 base and J by 1 base, with 9 bases left in between. CDR3 region: CASSLYYGSNQPQHF. The CDR3, as DNA: TGCGCCAGCAGCTTGTACTATGGGAGCAATCAGCCCCAGCATTTT. Looking up the rest from reference TRBV5-1 and TRBJ1-5 gives the full variable domain: KAGVTQTPRYLIKTRGQQVTLSCSPISGHRSVSWYQQTPGQGLQFLFEYFSETQRNKGNFPGRFSGRQFSNSRSEMNVSTLELGDSALYLCASSLYYGSNQPQHFGDGTRLSIL.

The table lists this clonotype with a few counts. The chain has TRBV12-3 or TRBV12-4 and TRBJ2-7; a possible D gene is TRBD1 (7 bases). The V and J ends lost 4 bases and 6 bases respectively, with 10 bases between them. This CDR3 is 12 amino acids long. In nucleotides, the CDR3 is TGTGCCAGCAGTTCAGGGGGGCCCGAGCAGTACTTC. Protein product: CASSSGGPEQYF.

This clonotype showed up many times. V usage is TRBV7-8 and J usage is TRBJ2-2, with TRBD1 as a possible D gene (7 bases). V was trimmed by 5 bases and J by 6 bases, leaving 16 bases between them. Germline V CDR1 and CDR2: SGHVS, FQNEAQ. The length of the CDR3 is 15 residues. This CDR3 is CASSHLTGRSGELFF. DNA of the CDR3: TGTGCCAGCAGCCATTTGACAGGGAGGTCCGGGGAGCTGTTTTTT.

V and J are TRBV12-2 and TRBJ2-1; the listed D gene, TRBD2, was not tested against the DNA. TRBV12-2 corresponds to a pseudogene. The CDR3 extends over 17 amino acids. The CDR3 sequence is CASRPGTSGGIDNEQFF. The CDR3 bases are TGTGCAAGTCGCCCAGGGACTAGCGGGGGGATTGACAATGAGCAGTTCTTC.

Sample share makes this clonotype medium-sized. The chain carries TRBV7-2 and TRBJ2-3, with D hard to call. Between the trimmed V and J ends, which lost 5 bases and 0 bases, there was a span of 3 bases. The germline V gene has CDR1 SGHTA and CDR2 FQGNSA. The CDR3 is 12 residues long. CDR3 loop: CASSLSTDTQYF. The CDR3 coding sequence is TGTGCCAGCAGCCTTAGCACAGATACGCAGTATTTT.

This clonotype was detected many times. The rearrangement links TRBV29-1 to TRBJ2-7; D gene unclear. Trimming removed 7 bases at V and 6 bases at J, with 10 bases between. This CDR3 spans 10 amino acids. The germline CDR1 and CDR2 sequences are SQVTM and ANQGSEA. The CDR3 DNA follows: TGCAGCGCCCATCAGTGCGAGCAGTACTTC. Translating it yields CSAHQCEQYF.

V is TRBV18 and J is TRBJ1-3; 9 bases line up with TRBD1. The CDR3 runs to 17 residues. The V and J ends lost 5 bases and 1 base, in that order; junction bases with no gene match: 9. Germline CDR1 and CDR2: KGHSH and LQKENI. DNA of the CDR3: TGTGCCAGCTCATCTTTACCGGGACAGGGTTCTGGAAACACCATATATTTT. It encodes CASSSLPGQGSGNTIYF. Together with reference TRBV18 and TRBJ1-3, the CDR3 gives the full variable domain: NAGVMQNPRHLVRRRGQEARLRCSPMKGHSHVYWYRQLPEEGLKFMVYLQKENIIDESGMPKERFSAEFPKEGPSILRIQQVVRGDSAAYFCASSSLPGQGSGNTIYFGEGSWLTVV.